The source of this T cell receptor (beta chain) is a study of early T cells in non-severe SARS-CoV-2 infection. Study overall: Chains were not paired, and sequencing was done on bulk RNA from unsorted whole blood.

Study conclusions and caveats: Anti-spike CD8 responses were favored by VDJdb matching, which missed private and CD4 specificities.

The CDR3 is made up of 14 amino acids. V lost 1 base and J 5 bases, leaving 8 bases between the germline ends. From germline, CDR1 is SEHNR and CDR2 FQNEAQ (reference sequence). Individually, cDNA molecules had unique molecular identifiers attached to them. Via MiXCR, TCRdb re-called the 5' RACE reads, giving one row per CDR3 protein. This table has about 69,000 distinct CDR3 sequences, roughly 15% appearing once. Details on this clonotype: What it binds is not known.

This receptor was obtained from an adult who was a healthcare worker with PCR-confirmed SARS-CoV-2 infection or an uninfected control (not recorded which). Sequences were obtained from whole blood. The rearrangement uses TRBV7-9 and TRBJ1-4, with no clear D. The CDR3 region is CASSLGDGNEKLFF. Written as DNA, the CDR3 is TGTGCCAGCAGCTTAGGTGACGGGAATGAAAAACTGTTTTTT. The full variable domain, rest sourced from reference TRBV7-9 and TRBJ1-4, is DTGVSQNPRHKITKRGQNVTFRCDPISEHNRLYWYRQTLGQGPEFLTYFQNEAQLEKSRLLSDRFSAERPKGSFSTLEIQRTEQGDSAMYLCASSLGDGNEKLFFGSGTQLSVL.